Reported below is one T cell receptor (beta chain). This clone appeared a few times. Which antigen it targets is not known. Within one base of it there is no much larger clone, and no base qualities were kept. These data originate in a study of blood T cell repertoires in COVID-19 (dated by TCRdb to 2019 to 2021). A note on the overall study: The collaborator samples originated in the United States, Italy and Spain and spanned the acute and convalescent phases of COVID-19. Where available, HLA class I and class II types were taken from metadata supplied by the sample provider and were not determined by assay-based typing. Nearly every sample came with metadata listing a de-identified subject ID, COVID-19 status, age in years and sex. The samples were drawn from the first 160 participants of the ongoing ImmuneRACE study and from about 1,200 subjects provided by 6 global collaborators. The material from the prospective study consisted of cDNA or gDNA derived from T cells, B-cell-depleted T cells, or PBMCs. The dataset comprised deeply sampled blood TCRbeta repertoires from subjects exposed to, actively infected with, or recovered from COVID-19. The repertoires were made available in a free public database intended to serve as a resource for research on the immune response to SARS-CoV-2.

After removal of 6 bases from V and 9 bases from J, the junction retains 10 bases not matched to a gene. CDR1 and CDR2, looked up from the germline V gene, are MDHEN and SYDVKM. There are 15 amino acids in the CDR3, from cysteine to phenylalanine inclusive. The CDR3 DNA has 45 bases and is translated from base 1. Beyond this particular receptor, the publication reports: The quantity of clinical and demographic metadata differed by source and by participant and was supplied without curation.

The immunoSEQ Assay, a bias-controlled multiplex PCR, was used to amplify TCRbeta CDR3 regions from genomic DNA. In the authors' own workflow: Within the assay, amplification of reference gene primers was used to estimate how many nucleated cells each sample contained. To quantify the absolute abundance of each unique TCRbeta CDR3 rearrangement, sequence reads were collapsed and filtered. For each sample, productive Simpson clonality was calculated as the square root of Simpson's diversity index over productive rearrangements. What TCRdb holds here is the immuneACCESS table cut down to in-frame rearrangements. Part of the clones is not present; checked against another copy, under half of the missing clones reflect an unresolved V gene, and the others are unexplained. V and J calls and clone size are those listed in that table; D and trimming were worked out from the DNA. In this sample the table shows fewer than 85,000 clones, around 67% of which occur a single time. 2.6% of the sample lies in the top ten.

The collaborating institutions used their own protocols to collect whole blood in K2EDTA tubes. For TCRbeta analysis, collaborators shipped samples in one of three forms: frozen whole blood, isolated PBMCs, or DNA extracted from either of those sample types. The origin of this receptor is a human donor with acute or convalescent COVID-19. The donor label of this sample is uncertain. Sample: peripheral blood. The chain links TRBV28 with TRBJ2-5; the central 13 bases match TRBD2. The DNA sequence is given as TGTGCCAGCAGGGCCACAACTAGCGGGGGGGCAGCCCAGTACTTC. Its translation reads: CASRATTSGGAAQYF.